This T cell receptor (beta chain) was documented in a study of PD-L1 blockade in urothelial cancer. In the study overall: Patients commenced intravenous atezolizumab, 1,200 mg every 3 weeks, in about 2014. Blood drawn 3 weeks (second dose) and 6 weeks after treatment start was analyzed. General study findings and limits: Durable benefit was linked to greater 3-week expansion of tumor-associated blood clones.

Stated time point: pretreatment peripheral blood. Using immunoSEQ multiplex PCR, the repertoire was profiled, and TCRdb retains in-frame clones only, with some absent. The sample includes about 43,000 clones, more than 75% of them seen just once. In the case of this clone: Its matching antigen is unknown.

The sequencing used PBMCs, collected around atezolizumab (anti-PD-L1) treatment. The clonotype comes from a man aged 55 to 70 with urothelial cancer.

CDR3 in amino acids: CAWSARPGLPNTGELFF. DNA of the CDR3: TGTGCCTGGAGTGCACGCCCGGGACTCCCGAACACCGGGGAGCTGTTTTTT. The rearrangement links TRBV30 to TRBJ2-2; weak D call: TRBD2 (6 bases). CDR3 size: 17 residues. Trimming took 1 base from V and 0 from J, leaving 15 bases between them. Germline V gene data show CDR1 as GTSNPN and CDR2 as SVGIG (reference sequence).